This TCR beta chain appears in the sequencing data of a study of blood T cell repertoires in COVID-19. Under the authors' procedure: The authors estimated nucleated cell counts from reference gene primer amplification. Method: immunoSEQ multiplex PCR; TCRdb's copy keeps in-frame clones and lacks some. Clone size and the V and J calls come from that table; the DNA yielded D and trimming. The sample comprises over 45,000 clones, over 90% of which are singletons, and roughly 3.6% rests with the top ten. There are 16 residues in the CDR3. Deletions cut 3 bases from V and 0 bases from J, with 9 bases between. Germline V gene sequence: CDR1 WNHNN, CDR2 SYGVQD (reference sequence).

This TCR was recovered from a man aged 45-65 years with acute or convalescent COVID-19. The chain joins TRBV10-1 to TRBJ2-6; D is unresolved. The sequencing sample was made of peripheral blood. The CDR3 protein is CASSDGTRSGANVLTF. In DNA, the CDR3 is TGCGCCAGCAGTGATGGTACGCGCTCTGGGGCCAACGTCCTGACTTTC.